The 30 T cell receptor beta chains reported below all come from one sample, sequenced in a study of blood T cell repertoires in COVID-19. Clones were sequenced by immunoSEQ multiplex PCR, and TCRdb holds only the in-frame ones, with some missing. The sample contains 360,000 or so clones, approximately 89% of which appear only once. Sequenced: peripheral blood. The receptors stem from a woman aged 60 to 75 with COVID-19, enrolled during active disease.

Only one count was recorded for this clone. The chain couples TRBV21-1 to TRBJ2-1; TRBD1 is the table's D call, not checked against the DNA. TRBV21-1 is flagged as a pseudogene. This CDR3 is 17 amino acids long. The CDR3, as DNA: TGTGCCAGCAGCAAAGCTAACCGGCAGGGGGCGAACAATGAGCAGTTCTTC. Translated: CASSKANRQGANNEQFF.

J is TRBJ1-1 and V is TRBV18; maybe TRBD1 (6 bases). Trimming left V 5 bases short and J 1 base short, with 11 bases between. This CDR3 is 14 amino acids long. The germline V gene encodes CDR1 KGHSH and CDR2 LQKENI. The CDR3 DNA reads TGTGCCAGCTCAACAGGGACGGCGAACACTGAAGCTTTCTTT. Amino acids: CASSTGTANTEAFF.

This clone was counted a single time. The rearrangement uses TRBV5-1 and TRBJ1-1, with a weak D call TRBD1 (5 bases). V was cut by 7 bases and J by 0 bases, with 16 bases left in between. The V gene's germline CDR1 is SGHRS and CDR2 YFSETQ. CDR3 size: 15 residues. DNA for the CDR3: TGCGCCAGCGCAACCAAGACAGAGATGAACACTGAAGCTTTCTTT. The encoded protein is CASATKTEMNTEAFF.

The chain couples TRBV9 to TRBJ2-6; D is ambiguous. The V gene lost 0 bases and the J gene lost 4 bases, with 8 bases spanning the gap. CDR3 length equals 15 residues. Germline lookup yields CDR1 SGDLS and CDR2 YYNGEE. In nucleotides, the CDR3 is TGTGCCAGCAGCGTAGGGAGTCCCGGGGCCAACGTCCTGACTTTC. Translated, it gives CASSVGSPGANVLTF.

J is TRBJ1-2 and V is TRBV29-1; possibly TRBD1 for D (5 bases). Germline lookup yields CDR1 SQVTM and CDR2 ANQGSEA. The CDR3 has 12 amino acids. With 3 bases removed from V and 8 bases from J, the gap between germline ends came to 13 bases. The DNA of the CDR3 is TGCAGCGTTGATGTCCAGGGCTTCGGCTACACCTTC. Encoded protein: CSVDVQGFGYTF.

This chain joins TRBV6-1 and TRBJ1-2; a possible D gene is TRBD1 (6 bases). The V gene lost 0 bases and the J gene lost 3 bases, with 17 bases spanning the gap. CDR1 and CDR2 (germline): MNHNS, SASEGT. This CDR3 is built from 17 residues. This chain's CDR3 is CASSEARGSQSHYGYTF. The DNA of the CDR3 is TGTGCCAGCAGTGAAGCCAGGGGTTCCCAATCGCACTATGGCTACACCTTC.

This clone appeared a single time. The V gene is TRBV7-9, the J gene TRBJ1-3; no reliable D call. Germline lookup yields CDR1 SEHNR and CDR2 FQNEAQ (reference sequence). The CDR3 loop spans 13 amino acids. V was trimmed by 3 bases and J by 3 bases, leaving 6 bases between them. The CDR3 sequence: CASSFVSGNTIYF. CDR3 nucleotide sequence: TGTGCCAGCAGCTTTGTCAGTGGAAACACCATATATTTT.

V usage is TRBV29-1 and J usage is TRBJ2-1, with TRBD2 matching 10 bases. The CDR3 runs 21 residues. The germline V gene has CDR1 SQVTM and CDR2 ANQGSEA. With 4 bases clipped from V and 4 bases from J, the junction kept 25 bases outside the gene matches. The CDR3 DNA reads as TGCAGCGTTGGGGACTCCACTGGGTATAGCGGGGGGATCCTATTATACAATGAGCAGTTCTTC. As protein: CSVGDSTGYSGGILLYNEQFF.

The gene calls are TRBV11-1 and TRBJ1-2, with a possible D match to TRBD1 (6 bases). This CDR3 region has 15 residues. Trimming removed 5 bases from V and 7 bases from J, with 20 bases in between. Germline assignment: CDR1 SGHAT and CDR2 FQDESV (reference sequence). CDR3 in DNA: TGTGCCAGCAGCGTGACCTCGGGGGGGCCGGGTGGCTACACCTTC. This codes for CASSVTSGGPGGYTF.

The rearrangement uses TRBV2 and TRBJ1-1; the match to TRBD1 covers 7 bases. The trim removed 3 bases at V and 5 bases at J, leaving 15 bases unmatched. In germline, CDR1 is SNHLY, CDR2 FYNNEI. The CDR3 length is 17 residues. CDR3 bases: TGTGCCAGCAGTGATGTGGGGCAGGGGGAAACTGGTACTGAAGCTTTCTTT. It is translated as CASSDVGQGETGTEAFF.

CDR3 residues: CASSRGNSGANVLTF. The CDR3 coding sequence is TGTGCCAGCAGCAGGGGCAATTCTGGGGCCAACGTCCTGACTTTC. This chain uses TRBV7-3 with TRBJ2-6; TRBD1 is a possible D gene (5 bases). The CDR3 covers 15 residues. The ends were cut back, 5 bases at V and 1 base at J, with 9 bases in the middle. Germline lookup yields CDR1 SGHTA and CDR2 FQGTGA.

The rearrangement uses TRBV19 and TRBJ2-1, with 7 bases matching TRBD1. The CDR3 has 15 amino acids. V lost 4 bases and J lost 8; bases outside the gene matches: 11. The germline V gene has CDR1 LNHDA and CDR2 SQIVND (reference sequence). The CDR3 loop reads CASSTIGGASDEQFF. The CDR3 DNA is TGTGCCAGTAGTACCATAGGGGGCGCTTCCGATGAGCAGTTCTTC.

On this clone: At one end, the junction sequence differs from germline, possibly due to a read error. The J gene is TRBJ1-4, the V gene TRBV7-7; 8 bases line up with TRBD1. Germline CDR1 is SSHAT and CDR2 is FNYEAQ (reference sequence). The CDR3 extends over 13 amino acids. For the CDR3, the DNA is TGTGCTAGCAGCTTGGACAGGGAGGGAAAACTGTTTTTT. Encoded protein: CASSLDREGKLFF.

J is TRBJ1-2 and V is TRBV5-5; TRBD1 is a possible D gene (6 bases). V was clipped by 2 bases and J by 6 bases, with 11 bases between them. Germline CDR1 SGHKS, CDR2 YYEKEE (reference sequence). CDR3 size: 13 residues. The CDR3 DNA sequence: TGTGCCAGCAGCTTCAGAGGGGGTGATGGCTACACCTTC. Translated: CASSFRGGDGYTF. Full variable domain (rest looked up from reference TRBV5-5 and TRBJ1-2): DAGVTQSPTHLIKTRGQQVTLRCSPISGHKSVSWYQQVLGQGPQFIFQYYEKEERGRGNFPDRFSARQFPNYSSELNVNALLLGDSALYLCASSFRGGDGYTFGSGTRLTVV.

This chain links TRBV5-5 with TRBJ2-5; 10 nucleotides line up with TRBD2. The CDR3 is made up of 16 amino acids. Germline loops: CDR1 SGHKS, CDR2 YYEKEE (reference sequence). V shed 2 bases and J 9 bases; nucleotides not matched to a gene: 13. The CDR3 region is CASSLPGLAEGTAQYF. Written as DNA, the CDR3 is TGTGCCAGCAGCTTACCCGGACTAGCGGAGGGAACGGCCCAGTACTTC.

This clone was seen a few times. The chain employs TRBV6-5 and TRBJ1-2, with D perhaps TRBD1 (6 bases). The V gene lost 6 bases and the J gene lost 4 bases, with 15 bases spanning the gap. This CDR3 comprises 14 residues. Germline-derived CDR1 and CDR2 are MNHEY and SVGAGI. CDR3 residues: CASRRLGASYGYTF. The CDR3, as DNA: TGTGCCAGCAGACGTTTGGGGGCTAGCTATGGCTACACCTTC.

This chain uses TRBV5-1 with TRBJ2-5; maybe TRBD1 (6 bases). The CDR3 extends over 16 amino acids. The germline V and J ends were trimmed by 0 bases and 2 bases, with 14 bases remaining between them. Germline V lookup: CDR1 SGHRS, CDR2 YFSETQ. The CDR3 DNA is TGCGCCAGCAGCTTGGCCTGGTCGACAGGTCAAGAGACCCAGTACTTC. Its protein product is CASSLAWSTGQETQYF.

For this clone: This same CDR3 is encoded by further DNA sequences in the sample. The gene calls are TRBV4-2 and TRBJ1-6, with TRBD1 matching 7 bases. Per the germline V gene, CDR1 is LGHNA and CDR2 is YNFKEQ. J was trimmed by 8 bases and V by 3 bases; bases with no gene match: 7. The CDR3 consists of 15 residues. This chain's CDR3 is CASSQTRGRDSPLHF. The CDR3 nucleotides read TGTGCCAGCAGCCAGACTAGGGGGCGAGATTCACCCCTCCACTTT.

This chain connects TRBV3-1 (or the pseudogene TRBV3-2) to TRBJ2-3; D is possibly TRBD2 (6 bases). Germline CDR1 is LGHDT and CDR2 is YNNKEL (reference sequence). The ends were cut back, 0 bases at V and 1 base at J, with 14 bases in the middle. The CDR3 is 17 residues long. The CDR3 DNA reads as TGTGCCAGCAGCCAAGATCCGAGGGAGGCCGGCACAGATACGCAGTATTTT. Protein product: CASSQDPREAGTDTQYF.

The chain is built from TRBV7-3 and TRBJ2-4, with TRBD2 matching 7 bases. From germline, CDR1 is SGHTA and CDR2 FQGTGA. Trimming at V came to 0 bases and at J to 1 base, leaving 0 bases not matched to a gene. This CDR3 has 15 residues. The DNA of the CDR3 is TGTGCCAGCAGCTTAACTAGCGGGGCCAAAAACATTCAGTACTTC. Translation: CASSLTSGAKNIQYF.

The V call is TRBV12-5, the J call TRBJ2-3, with D perhaps TRBD2 (6 bases). Trimming cost V 3 bases and J 5 bases, with 9 bases left between them. The CDR3 spans 13 residues. Germline V gene data show CDR1 as LGHNT and CDR2 as FRNRAP. In nucleotides, the CDR3 is TGTGCTAGTGGTTTAGGAGGGATAGATACGCAGTATTTT. Protein sequence: CASGLGGIDTQYF.

The rearrangement uses TRBV9 and TRBJ2-3; TRBD2 might be the D (6 bases). This CDR3 is built from 16 residues. Trimming pared 0 bases from V and 3 bases from J, leaving 14 bases between. CDR1 is SGDLS and CDR2 is YYNGEE in the germline V gene. The chain's CDR3 is CASSVGVGGGTDTQYF. In DNA form, the CDR3 reads TGTGCCAGCAGCGTAGGTGTCGGCGGAGGGACAGATACGCAGTATTTT.

The J gene is TRBJ1-2, the V gene TRBV7-8; 9 bases match TRBD1. V lost 5 bases to trimming and J lost 7 bases; unmatched junction nucleotides: 8. This CDR3 is built from 14 residues. CDR1 and CDR2 (germline): SGHVS, FQNEAQ. CDR3 loop: CASSQSTGGVGYTF. The CDR3 coding sequence is TGTGCCAGCAGCCAGTCTACAGGGGGCGTTGGCTACACCTTC.

This sequence joins TRBV4-1 and TRBJ1-2, with 7 bases matching TRBD1. The V gene's germline CDR1 is MGHRA and CDR2 YSYEKL. Trimming took 3 bases from V and 5 from J; bases not matched to a gene: 15. CDR3 size: 17 residues. The CDR3 region is CASSQGEGARRWYGYTF. CDR3 sequence (DNA): TGCGCCAGCAGCCAGGGAGAGGGGGCTCGGCGTTGGTATGGCTACACCTTC.

A note on this clone: The sample carries other DNA sequences with the same CDR3. The CDR3, as DNA: TGTGCCAGTAGTATTCCGGGACAGGGAACCTACGAGCAGTACTTC. Translating gives CASSIPGQGTYEQYF. The chain uses TRBV19 and TRBJ2-7; TRBD1 matches 9 bases. Germline V gives CDR1 LNHDA, CDR2 SQIVND (reference sequence). The CDR3 is made up of 15 amino acids. V shed 3 bases and J 2 bases; nucleotides not matched to a gene: 5.

This rearrangement joins TRBV19 to TRBJ1-6, with D unclear. V shed 5 bases and J shed 0 bases, with 8 bases lying between them. Germline V gives CDR1 LNHDA, CDR2 SQIVND (reference sequence). The CDR3 loop spans 15 amino acids. CDR3 coding DNA: TGTGCCAGTAGTTTTCCGAGCTCCTATAATTCACCCCTCCACTTT. Translation: CASSFPSSYNSPLHF.

V usage is TRBV12-5 and J usage is TRBJ1-1; D may be TRBD1 (6 bases). Germline V gene sequence: CDR1 LGHNT, CDR2 FRNRAP. The CDR3 loop spans 11 amino acids. V shed 3 bases and J shed 11 bases, with 10 bases lying between them. The CDR3 loop is CASGLGGLAFF. The CDR3 region has the DNA TGTGCTAGTGGTTTAGGGGGTTTGGCTTTCTTT.

The chain has TRBV29-1 and TRBJ1-6, with D perhaps matching TRBD1 (6 bases). CDR1 is SQVTM, CDR2 ANQGSEA, per germline. The CDR3 consists of 13 residues. With 4 bases removed from V and 7 bases from J, the gap between germline ends came to 11 bases. The CDR3 protein is CSVAPGGNSPLHF. In DNA, the CDR3 is TGCAGCGTTGCCCCGGGGGGCAATTCACCCCTCCACTTT. The whole variable domain, remainder taken from reference TRBV29-1 and TRBJ1-6, is SAVISQKPSRDICQRGTSLTIQCQVDSQVTMMFWYRQQPGQSLTLIATANQGSEATYESGFVIDKFPISRPNLTFSTLTVSNMSPEDSSIYLCSVAPGGNSPLHFGNGTRLTVT.

This chain uses TRBV19 with TRBJ1-1; D not resolved. The CDR3 is 12 residues long. V was clipped by 8 bases and J by 4 bases, with 11 bases between them. Germline assignment: CDR1 LNHDA and CDR2 SQIVND (reference sequence). The CDR3 sequence: CASFPGGTEAFF. The CDR3 nucleotides read TGTGCCAGTTTCCCGGGAGGCACTGAAGCTTTCTTT. The variable domain in full, completed from reference TRBV19 and TRBJ1-1, reads DGGITQSPKYLFRKEGQNVTLSCEQNLNHDAMYWYRQDPGQGLRLIYYSQIVNDFQKGDIAEGYSVSREKKESFPLTVTSAQKNPTAFYLCASFPGGTEAFFGQGTRLTVV.

DNA for the CDR3: TGTGCCAGTAGTATCCAGGGGAATCCCCTCCACTTT. Translated: CASSIQGNPLHF. The genes are TRBV19 and TRBJ1-6; a possible D gene is TRBD1 (6 bases). This CDR3 spans 12 amino acids. Trimming shortened V by 3 bases and J by 13 bases, and 10 bases separated the two germline ends. Germline CDR1 LNHDA, CDR2 SQIVND (reference sequence).